These T cell receptor beta chains were read from a single sample in a study of post-analysis software for immune sequencing data. MiXCR, applied by TCRdb to the PCR reads, yields one record per CDR3 protein. The repertoire holds fewer than 850,000 distinct CDR3 sequences, roughly 29% seen once, with roughly 0.57% in the top ten. The specimen was blood. These receptors all come from a girl aged 10-17 years with multiple sclerosis. The CDR3 runs from the conserved cysteine through the conserved F or W. D genes are given only for firm matches. Some rows have no size entry. The others give once, few or many, or a class for an expanded clone.

D gene | J gene | clone size | V gene | CDR3 protein | CDR3 DNA
. | TRBJ2-5 | few | TRBV20-1 | CSARDGAGLGETQYF | TGCAGTGCTAGAGATGGAGCGGGTCTAGGGGAGACCCAGTACTTC
. | TRBJ1-2 | . | TRBV6-5 | CASRNPGRRYGYTF | TGTGCCAGCCGCAATCCGGGACGGCGTTATGGCTACACCTTC
. | TRBJ1-2 | few | TRBV20-1 | CSARDAGRGSYGYTF | TGCAGTGCTAGAGATGCAGGCAGGGGCAGCTATGGCTACACCTTC
. | TRBJ2-7 | . | TRBV14 | CASSFGRATYEQYF | TGTGCCAGCAGCTTTGGCAGGGCGACCTACGAGCAGTACTTC
. | TRBJ2-5 | once | TRBV7-8 | CASSLARAGRQETQYF | TGTGCCAGCAGCTTAGCGCGGGCGGGGCGCCAAGAGACCCAGTACTTC
. | TRBJ2-1 | many | TRBV6-4 | CASRLNRVLYNEQFF | TGTGCCAGCAGACTAAACAGGGTCCTCTACAATGAGCAGTTCTTC
TRBD1 | TRBJ2-7 | many | TRBV20-1 | CSARDEGTGGFHEQYF | TGCAGTGCTAGAGATGAGGGGACAGGGGGATTCCACGAGCAGTACTTC
TRBD1 | TRBJ1-1 | . | TRBV5-1 | CASGEGAVAEAFF | TGCGCCAGCGGTGAGGGGGCGGTGGCTGAAGCTTTCTTT
. | TRBJ2-1 | . | TRBV11-2 | CASSKTLIVEQFF | TGTGCCAGCAGCAAGACCCTAATCGTTGAGCAGTTCTTC
. | TRBJ1-5 | few | TRBV5-1 | CASSRTDSANQPQHF | TGCGCCAGCAGCCGAACGGACAGCGCCAATCAGCCCCAGCATTTT
. | TRBJ2-4 | few | TRBV28 | CASSSQIGDIQYF | TGTGCCAGCAGTTCTCAGATAGGGGACATTCAGTACTTC
. | TRBJ2-7 | few | TRBV25-1 | CASTSFGVGEQYF | TGTGCCAGCACCTCGTTCGGGGTCGGCGAGCAGTACTTC
. | TRBJ2-7 | . | TRBV11-2 | CASSFRGRDTYYEQYF | TGTGCCAGCAGCTTCCGGGGACGGGACACATACTACGAGCAGTACTTC
. | TRBJ2-7 | many | TRBV29-1 | CSVGRSGASYEQYF | TGCAGCGTTGGCCGTAGCGGAGCCTCCTACGAGCAGTACTTC
TRBD1 | TRBJ2-7 | . | TRBV28 | CASSIPGQPYEQYF | TGTGCCAGCAGTATACCGGGACAGCCCTACGAGCAGTACTTC
. | TRBJ2-1 | . | TRBV4-3 | CASSQDSPLALNFYEQFF | TGCGCCAGCAGCCAAGACAGTCCTCTAGCGCTGAACTTTTATGAGCAGTTCTTC
TRBD1 | TRBJ1-1 | . | TRBV4-2 | CASSQDSGTGGTEAFF | TGTGCCAGCAGCCAAGATTCAGGGACAGGGGGCACTGAAGCTTTCTTT
. | TRBJ2-3 | few | TRBV21-1 | CASSRPLEAPDTQYF | TGTGCCAGCAGCAGGCCCCTTGAGGCCCCAGATACGCAGTATTTT
. | TRBJ2-3 | . | TRBV27 | CASTRKRREMDTQYF | TGTGCCAGCACCAGGAAGAGGAGGGAGATGGATACGCAGTATTTT
. | TRBJ2-1 | few | TRBV7-9 | CASSLLAVKIYNEQFF | TGTGCCAGCAGCTTGTTAGCGGTTAAGATCTACAATGAGCAGTTCTTC
TRBD2 | TRBJ2-3 | . | TRBV20-1 | CSARAERGPHTDTQYF | TGCAGTGCTAGAGCCGAGCGGGGGCCCCACACAGATACGCAGTATTTT
. | TRBJ2-7 | few | TRBV14 | CASSPSWTPGAYEQYF | TGTGCCAGCAGCCCCTCTTGGACCCCAGGGGCCTACGAGCAGTACTTC
. | TRBJ1-6 | few | TRBV12-3/TRBV12-4 | CASSLVPERPLHF | TGTGCCAGCAGTCTCGTTCCAGAACGGCCCCTCCACTTT
. | TRBJ2-7 | . | TRBV2 | CASSRQENGEQYF | TGTGCCAGCAGTCGACAGGAGAATGGCGAGCAGTACTTC
. | TRBJ2-4 | many | TRBV29-1 | CSVDQQNIQYF | TGCAGCGTTGACCAGCAAAACATTCAGTACTTC